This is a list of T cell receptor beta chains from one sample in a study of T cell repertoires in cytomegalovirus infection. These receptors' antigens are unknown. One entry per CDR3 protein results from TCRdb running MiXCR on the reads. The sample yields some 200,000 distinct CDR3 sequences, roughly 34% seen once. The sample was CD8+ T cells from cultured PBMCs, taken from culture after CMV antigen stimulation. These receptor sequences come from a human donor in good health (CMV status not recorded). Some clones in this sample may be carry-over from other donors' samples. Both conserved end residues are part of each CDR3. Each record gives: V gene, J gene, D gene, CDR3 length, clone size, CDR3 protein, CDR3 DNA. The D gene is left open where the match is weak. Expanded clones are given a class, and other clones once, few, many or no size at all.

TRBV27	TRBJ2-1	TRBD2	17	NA	CASTGLAGGPLYNEQFF	TGTGCCAGCACTGGACTAGCGGGAGGACCCCTCTACAATGAGCAGTTCTTC
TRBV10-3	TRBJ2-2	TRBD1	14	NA	CAITTGSYPGELFF	TGTGCCATCACGACAGGGTCCTACCCCGGGGAGCTGTTTTTT
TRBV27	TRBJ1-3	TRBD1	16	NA	CASSPYTGDRGNTIYF	TGTGCCAGCAGTCCTTACACAGGGGACCGTGGAAACACCATATATTTT
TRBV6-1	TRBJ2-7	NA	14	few	CASSSDRTSYEQYF	TGTGCCAGCAGCTCTGACAGGACCTCCTACGAGCAGTACTTC
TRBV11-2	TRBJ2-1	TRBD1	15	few	CASSSMTGKYNEQFF	TGTGCCAGCAGCTCCATGACAGGGAAATACAATGAGCAGTTCTTC
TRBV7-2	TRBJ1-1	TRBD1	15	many	CASSQVGTANTEAFF	TGTGCCAGCAGTCAGGTTGGGACAGCGAACACTGAAGCTTTCTTT
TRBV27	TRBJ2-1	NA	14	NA	CATGPGSKGNEQFF	TGTGCCACCGGACCGGGATCGAAGGGGAATGAGCAGTTCTTC
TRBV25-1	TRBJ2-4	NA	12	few	CASRGLQNIQYF	TGTGCCAGCAGGGGTCTCCAAAACATTCAGTACTTC
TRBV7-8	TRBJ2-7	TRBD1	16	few	CASSSRTGRSPYEQYF	TGTGCCAGCAGCTCTCGGACAGGGAGGAGCCCCTACGAGCAGTACTTC
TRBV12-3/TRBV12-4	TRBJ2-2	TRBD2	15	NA	CASRYSGSETGELFF	TGTGCCAGCAGATATAGCGGGAGTGAGACCGGGGAGCTGTTTTTT
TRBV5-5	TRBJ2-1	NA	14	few	CASSSSSSYNEQFF	TGTGCCAGCAGCTCCTCCAGCTCCTACAATGAGCAGTTCTTC
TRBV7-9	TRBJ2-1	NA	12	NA	CASSLVSQEQFF	TGTGCCAGCAGCTTAGTTTCGCAGGAGCAGTTCTTC
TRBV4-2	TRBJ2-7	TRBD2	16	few	CASSQDAGLGSYEQYF	TGTGCCAGCAGCCAAGATGCGGGACTAGGATCCTACGAGCAGTACTTC
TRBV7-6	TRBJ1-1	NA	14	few	CASSSNPGNTEAFF	TGTGCCAGCAGCTCAAACCCAGGGAACACTGAAGCTTTCTTT
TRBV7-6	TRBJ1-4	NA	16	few	CASSPLLGEEDEKLFF	TGTGCCAGCAGCCCTCTACTTGGGGAAGAGGATGAAAAACTGTTTTTT
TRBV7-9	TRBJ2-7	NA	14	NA	CASSHWDGPYEQYF	TGTGCCAGCAGCCATTGGGACGGACCCTACGAGCAGTACTTC
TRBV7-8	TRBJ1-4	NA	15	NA	CASSLGGGTNEKLFF	TGTGCCAGCAGCTTAGGGGGCGGAACTAATGAAAAACTGTTTTTT
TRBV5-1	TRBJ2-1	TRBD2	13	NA	CASSPGGGDEQFF	TGCGCCAGCAGCCCGGGGGGGGGTGATGAGCAGTTCTTC
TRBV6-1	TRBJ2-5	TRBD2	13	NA	CASTGRIKETQYF	TGTGCCAGCACCGGGAGGATAAAAGAGACCCAGTACTTC
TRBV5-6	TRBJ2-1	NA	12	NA	CASSLRINEQFF	TGTGCCAGCAGCTTGAGGATCAATGAGCAGTTCTTC
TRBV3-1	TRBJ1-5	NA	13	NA	CASSQDWRQPQHF	TGTGCCAGCAGCCAAGACTGGCGTCAGCCCCAGCATTTT
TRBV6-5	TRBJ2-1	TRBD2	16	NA	CASSYSIAGGMNEQFF	TGTGCCAGCAGTTACTCCATAGCGGGAGGAATGAATGAGCAGTTCTTC
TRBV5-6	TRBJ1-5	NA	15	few	CASSLGPPEDQPQHF	TGTGCCAGCAGCTTGGGACCCCCAGAGGATCAGCCCCAGCATTTT
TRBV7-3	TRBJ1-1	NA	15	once	CASSLSEGLRTEAFF	TGTGCCAGCAGCTTATCGGAGGGGCTCAGGACTGAAGCTTTCTTT
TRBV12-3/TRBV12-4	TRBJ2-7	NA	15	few	CASSLAARGVHEQYF	TGTGCCAGCAGTTTAGCTGCCAGGGGGGTCCACGAGCAGTACTTC
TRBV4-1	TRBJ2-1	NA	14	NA	CAASQDGVYNEQFF	TGCGCCGCATCGCAGGACGGCGTCTACAATGAGCAGTTCTTC
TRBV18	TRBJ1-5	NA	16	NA	CASSPHRDYSNQPQHF	TGTGCCAGCTCACCCCACAGGGATTATAGCAATCAGCCCCAGCATTTT
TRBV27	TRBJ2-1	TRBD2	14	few	CASSMGLAINEQFF	TGTGCCAGCAGTATGGGACTAGCTATCAATGAGCAGTTCTTC
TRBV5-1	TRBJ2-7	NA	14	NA	CASSLVHPSYEQYF	TGCGCCAGCAGCTTGGTACACCCCTCCTACGAGCAGTACTTC
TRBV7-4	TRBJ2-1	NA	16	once	CASRPDGGRLNNEQFF	TGTGCCAGCAGACCAGATGGGGGGAGACTAAACAATGAGCAGTTCTTC
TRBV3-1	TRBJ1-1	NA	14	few	CASSHKLADTEAFF	TGTGCCAGCAGCCACAAATTGGCGGACACTGAAGCTTTCTTT
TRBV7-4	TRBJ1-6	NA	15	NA	CASSPSLGGDSPLHF	TGTGCCAGCAGCCCAAGCTTGGGAGGGGATTCACCCCTCCACTTT
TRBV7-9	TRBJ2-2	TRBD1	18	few	CASSLPRDRGSRTGELFF	TGTGCCAGCAGCCTGCCCCGGGACAGGGGTTCTCGAACCGGGGAGCTGTTTTTT